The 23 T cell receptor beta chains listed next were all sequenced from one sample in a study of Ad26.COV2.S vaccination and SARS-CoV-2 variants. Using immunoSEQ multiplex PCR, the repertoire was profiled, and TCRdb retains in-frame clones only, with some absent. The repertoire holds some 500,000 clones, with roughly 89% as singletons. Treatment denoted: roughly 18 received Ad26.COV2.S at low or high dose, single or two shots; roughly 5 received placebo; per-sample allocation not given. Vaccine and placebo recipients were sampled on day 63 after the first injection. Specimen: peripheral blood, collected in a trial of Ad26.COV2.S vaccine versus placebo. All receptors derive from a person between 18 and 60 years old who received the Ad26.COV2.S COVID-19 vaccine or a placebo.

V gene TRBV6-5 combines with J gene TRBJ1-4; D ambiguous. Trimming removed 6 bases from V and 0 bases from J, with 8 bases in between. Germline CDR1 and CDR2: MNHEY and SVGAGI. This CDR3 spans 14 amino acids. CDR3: CASRQDATNEKLFF. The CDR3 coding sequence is TGTGCCAGCAGGCAGGACGCAACTAATGAAAAACTGTTTTTT.

In DNA form, the CDR3 reads TGTGCCAGCAGCATAGGACTCCCGGGAACTGAAGCTTTCTTT. This sequence encodes CASSIGLPGTEAFF. The rearrangement links TRBV21-1 to TRBJ1-1. TRBV21-1 is assigned pseudogene status. The CDR3 has 14 amino acids.

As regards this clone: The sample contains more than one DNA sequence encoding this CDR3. This CDR3 is CAISGGQGYGYTF. CDR3 bases: TGTGCCATCAGTGGGGGACAGGGTTATGGCTACACCTTC. V is TRBV10-3 and J is TRBJ1-2, with 9 bases fitting TRBD1. Germline trimming cut 4 bases from V and 5 bases from J; bases unmatched to any gene: 2. The germline gives CDR1 ENHRY, CDR2 SYGVKD. The CDR3 consists of 13 residues.

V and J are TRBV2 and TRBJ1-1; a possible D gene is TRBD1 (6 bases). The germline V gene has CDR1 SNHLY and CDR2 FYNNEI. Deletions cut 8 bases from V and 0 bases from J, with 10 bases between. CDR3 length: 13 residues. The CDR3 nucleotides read TGTGCCAGCCTGGACAGCATGAACACTGAAGCTTTCTTT. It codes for CASLDSMNTEAFF.

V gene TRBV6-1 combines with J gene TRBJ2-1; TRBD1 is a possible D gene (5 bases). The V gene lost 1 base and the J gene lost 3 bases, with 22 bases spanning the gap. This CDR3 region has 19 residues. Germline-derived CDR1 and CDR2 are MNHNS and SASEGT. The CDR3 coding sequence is TGTGCCAGCAGTGAAGAGAACGCATTGTGGACAAATGTCTACAATGAGCAGTTCTTC. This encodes CASSEENALWTNVYNEQFF.

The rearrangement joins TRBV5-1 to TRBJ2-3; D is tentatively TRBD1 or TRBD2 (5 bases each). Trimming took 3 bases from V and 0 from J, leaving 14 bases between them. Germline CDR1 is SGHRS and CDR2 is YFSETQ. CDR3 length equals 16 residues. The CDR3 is CASSSGTDRSTDTQYF. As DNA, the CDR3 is TGCGCCAGCAGCTCCGGGACCGACCGTAGCACAGATACGCAGTATTTT.

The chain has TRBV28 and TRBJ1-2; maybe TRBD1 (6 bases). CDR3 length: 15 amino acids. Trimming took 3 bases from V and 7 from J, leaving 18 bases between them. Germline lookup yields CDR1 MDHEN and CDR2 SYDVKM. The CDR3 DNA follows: TGTGCCAGCAGTTTGGGGGCCAGGGTTGGTGGTGGCTACACCTTC. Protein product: CASSLGARVGGGYTF.

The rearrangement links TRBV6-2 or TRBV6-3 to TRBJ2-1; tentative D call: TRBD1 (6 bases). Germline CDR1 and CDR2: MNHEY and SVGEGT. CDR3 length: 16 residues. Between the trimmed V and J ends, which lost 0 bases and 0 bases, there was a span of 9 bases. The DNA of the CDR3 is TGTGCCAGCAGTTACTCTAGGGGGAGCTCCTACAATGAGCAGTTCTTC. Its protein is CASSYSRGSSYNEQFF.

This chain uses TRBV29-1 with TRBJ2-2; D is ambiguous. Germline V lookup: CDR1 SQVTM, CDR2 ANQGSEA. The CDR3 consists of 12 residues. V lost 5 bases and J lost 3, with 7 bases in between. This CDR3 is CSVIRDTGELFF. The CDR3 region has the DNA TGCAGCGTTATCAGAGACACCGGGGAGCTGTTTTTT.

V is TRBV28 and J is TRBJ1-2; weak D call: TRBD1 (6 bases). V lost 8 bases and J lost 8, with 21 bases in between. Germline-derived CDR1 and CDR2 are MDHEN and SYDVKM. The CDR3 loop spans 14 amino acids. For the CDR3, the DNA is TGTGCCAGCGGCCAGACAGGCCCTAGTCTGGGCTACACCTTC. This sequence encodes CASGQTGPSLGYTF.

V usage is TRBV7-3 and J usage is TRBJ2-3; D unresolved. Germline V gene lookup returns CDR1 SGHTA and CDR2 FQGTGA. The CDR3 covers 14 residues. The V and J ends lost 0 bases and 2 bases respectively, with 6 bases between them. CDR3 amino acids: CASSLTGYTDTQYF. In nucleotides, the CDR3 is TGTGCCAGCAGCTTAACGGGTTACACAGATACGCAGTATTTT.

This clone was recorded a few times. The CDR3 protein is CASSSGLALAYNEQFF. DNA of the CDR3: TGTGCCAGCAGCTCCGGACTAGCGCTGGCCTACAATGAGCAGTTCTTC. The rearrangement uses TRBV11-2 and TRBJ2-1; 9 bases align to TRBD2. V shed 4 bases and J 2 bases; nucleotides not matched to a gene: 6. The germline gives CDR1 SGHAT, CDR2 FQNNGV. This CDR3 has 16 amino acids.

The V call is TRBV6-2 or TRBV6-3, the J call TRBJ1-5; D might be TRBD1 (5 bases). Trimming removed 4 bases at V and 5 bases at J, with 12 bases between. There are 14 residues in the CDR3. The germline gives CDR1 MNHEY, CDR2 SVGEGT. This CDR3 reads CASSSLPRDQPQHF. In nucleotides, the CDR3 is TGTGCCAGCAGTTCCCTACCCAGGGATCAGCCCCAGCATTTT.

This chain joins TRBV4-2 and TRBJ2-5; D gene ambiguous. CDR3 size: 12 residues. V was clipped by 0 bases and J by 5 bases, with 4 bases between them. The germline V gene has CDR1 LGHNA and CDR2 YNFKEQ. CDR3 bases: TGTGCCAGCAGCCAAGACGAGGAGACCCAGTACTTC. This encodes CASSQDEETQYF.

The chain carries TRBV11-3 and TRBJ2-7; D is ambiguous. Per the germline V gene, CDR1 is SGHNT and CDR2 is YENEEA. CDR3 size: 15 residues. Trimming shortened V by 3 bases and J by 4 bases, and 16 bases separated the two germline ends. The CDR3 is CASSFPAPPLYEQYF. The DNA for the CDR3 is TGTGCCAGCAGCTTCCCAGCTCCCCCGTTATACGAGCAGTACTTC.

The CDR3 bases are TGTGCCAGCAGCAAGATCGGACAGGGTTCTAACGGCTACACCTTC. Its translation: CASSKIGQGSNGYTF. The chain has TRBV21-1 and TRBJ1-2; the table's D call, TRBD1, was not checked against the DNA. TRBV21-1 is listed as a pseudogene. This CDR3 region has 15 residues.

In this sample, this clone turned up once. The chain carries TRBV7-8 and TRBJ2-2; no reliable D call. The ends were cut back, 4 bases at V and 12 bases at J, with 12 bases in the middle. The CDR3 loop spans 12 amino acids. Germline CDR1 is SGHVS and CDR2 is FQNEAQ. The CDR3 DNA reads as TGTGCCAGCAGCTCCACAGATAAGAAGCTGTTTTTT. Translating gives CASSSTDKKLFF.

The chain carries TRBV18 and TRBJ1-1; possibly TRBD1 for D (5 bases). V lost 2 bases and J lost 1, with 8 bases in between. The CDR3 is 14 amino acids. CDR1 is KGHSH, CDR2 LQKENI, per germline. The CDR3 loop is CASSPRGKNTEAFF. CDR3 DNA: TGTGCCAGCTCACCAAGGGGCAAGAACACTGAAGCTTTCTTT.

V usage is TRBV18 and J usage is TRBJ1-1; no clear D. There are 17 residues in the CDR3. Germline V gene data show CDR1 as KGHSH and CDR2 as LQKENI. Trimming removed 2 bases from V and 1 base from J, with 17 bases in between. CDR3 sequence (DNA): TGTGCCAGCTCACCAACGAGGTCATCTCTAAGGAACACTGAAGCTTTCTTT. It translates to CASSPTRSSLRNTEAFF.

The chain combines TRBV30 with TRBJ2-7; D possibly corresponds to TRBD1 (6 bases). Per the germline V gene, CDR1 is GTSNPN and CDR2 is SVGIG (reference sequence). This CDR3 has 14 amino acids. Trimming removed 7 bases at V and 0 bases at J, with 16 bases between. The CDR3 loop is CALGGDSGSYEQYF. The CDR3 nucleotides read TGTGCCTTAGGGGGAGACAGCGGCTCCTACGAGCAGTACTTC.

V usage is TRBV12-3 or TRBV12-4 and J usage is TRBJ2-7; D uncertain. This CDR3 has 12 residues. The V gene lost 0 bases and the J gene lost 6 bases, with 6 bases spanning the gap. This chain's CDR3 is CASSLAQIEQYF. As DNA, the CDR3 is TGTGCCAGCAGTTTAGCCCAGATCGAGCAGTACTTC.

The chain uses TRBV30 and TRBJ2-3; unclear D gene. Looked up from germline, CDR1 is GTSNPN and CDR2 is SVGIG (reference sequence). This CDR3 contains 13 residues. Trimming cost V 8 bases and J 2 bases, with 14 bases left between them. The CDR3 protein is CAARTGYTDTQYF. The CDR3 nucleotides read TGTGCCGCCCGAACCGGCTACACAGATACGCAGTATTTT.

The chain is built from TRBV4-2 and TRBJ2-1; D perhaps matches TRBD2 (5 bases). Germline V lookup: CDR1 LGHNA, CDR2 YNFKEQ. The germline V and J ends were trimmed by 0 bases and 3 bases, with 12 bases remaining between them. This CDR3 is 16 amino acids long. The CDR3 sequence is CASSQESAAVYNEQFF. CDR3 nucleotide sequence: TGTGCCAGCAGCCAAGAATCAGCGGCAGTCTACAATGAGCAGTTCTTC.